Sequencing of this T cell receptor beta chain was carried out in a study of CD8 T cells in Susac syndrome. TCR beta sequencing covered blood CD8+ and CD4+ T cells. After extraction with the RNeasy kit, roughly 0.45 to 1 ug of the RNA was reverse transcribed using random hexamers. TCRdb independently ran MiXCR on the immunoSEQ multiplex PCR reads; one entry per CDR3 protein. This repertoire shows about 180,000 distinct CDR3 sequences, around 94% found once; its top ten account for 0.095% to 0.13%. The CDR3 loop spans 11 amino acids. In germline, CDR1 is DFQATT, CDR2 SNEGSKA (reference sequence). V gave up 5 bases and J gave up 8 bases; unmatched junction bases: 2.

The sequence was obtained from a human donor with Susac syndrome. The chain combines TRBV20-1 with TRBJ2-4, with 8 bases fitting TRBD1. Sequenced: CD4+ T cells from PBMCs. The CDR3 here is CSAETGDIQYF. In DNA form, the CDR3 reads TGCAGTGCTGAGACAGGGGACATTCAGTACTTC.